This T cell receptor (beta chain) was recovered during a study of blood T cell repertoires in COVID-19. Per the germline V gene, CDR1 is GTSNPN and CDR2 is SVGIG (reference sequence). The germline V and J ends were trimmed by 0 bases and 8 bases, with 10 bases remaining between them. The CDR3 has 13 amino acids. Using immunoSEQ multiplex PCR, the repertoire was profiled, and TCRdb retains in-frame clones only, with some absent. This sample has more than 95,000 clones, with about 91% found just once. This chain links TRBV30 with TRBJ2-2; maybe TRBD1 (5 bases). The sequence derives from a human donor in a cohort sampled during active COVID-19. Sequencing used peripheral blood. The CDR3 here is CAWSVGVWGELFF. DNA of the CDR3: TGTGCCTGGAGTGTAGGGGTCTGGGGGGAGCTGTTTTTT.